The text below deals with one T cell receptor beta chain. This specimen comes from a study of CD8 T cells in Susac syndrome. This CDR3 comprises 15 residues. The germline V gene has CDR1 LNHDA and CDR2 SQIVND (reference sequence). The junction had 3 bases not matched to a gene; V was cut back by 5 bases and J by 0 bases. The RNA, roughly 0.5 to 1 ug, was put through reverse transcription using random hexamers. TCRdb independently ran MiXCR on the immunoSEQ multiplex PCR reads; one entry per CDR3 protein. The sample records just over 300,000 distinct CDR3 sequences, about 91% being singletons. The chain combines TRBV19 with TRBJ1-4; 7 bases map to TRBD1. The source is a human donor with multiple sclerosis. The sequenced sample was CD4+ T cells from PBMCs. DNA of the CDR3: TGTGCCAGTAGTCCCCAGGGGGCAACTAATGAAAAACTGTTTTTT. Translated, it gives CASSPQGATNEKLFF.